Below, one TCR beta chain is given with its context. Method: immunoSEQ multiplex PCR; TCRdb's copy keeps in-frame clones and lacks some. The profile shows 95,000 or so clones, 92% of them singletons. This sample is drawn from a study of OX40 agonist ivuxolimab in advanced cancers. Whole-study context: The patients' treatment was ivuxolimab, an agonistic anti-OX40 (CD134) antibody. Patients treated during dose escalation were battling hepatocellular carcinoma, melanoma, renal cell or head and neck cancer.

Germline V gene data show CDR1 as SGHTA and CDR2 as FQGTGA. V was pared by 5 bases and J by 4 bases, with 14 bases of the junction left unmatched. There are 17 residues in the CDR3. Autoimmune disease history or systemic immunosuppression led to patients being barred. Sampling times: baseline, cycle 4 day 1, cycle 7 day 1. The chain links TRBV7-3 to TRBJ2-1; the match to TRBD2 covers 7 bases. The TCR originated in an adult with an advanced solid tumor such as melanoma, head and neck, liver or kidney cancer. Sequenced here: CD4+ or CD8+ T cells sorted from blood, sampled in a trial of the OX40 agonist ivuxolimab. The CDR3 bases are TGTGCCAGCAGCCTTCATGCGGGAGCGGGGCAATACAATGAGCAGTTCTTC. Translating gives CASSLHAGAGQYNEQFF.